A selection of T cell receptor beta chains follows, all from one sample in a study of T-cell memory formation after mild COVID-19. TCRdb recomputed calls from the 5' RACE reads with MiXCR, one row per CDR3 protein. The sample has roughly 400,000 distinct CDR3 sequences; 15% to 20% are singletons. Input material: PBMCs or a T cell subset sorted from them (not recorded which). The source is a man younger than 35 who had mild COVID-19 (a few samples of this study predate the infection). Cell type and time point are not known. CDR3s include the opening cysteine and the closing phenylalanine or tryptophan.

TRBJ1-1 | TRBV4-1 | CASSQDGGGDTEAFF
TRBJ2-7 | TRBV7-9 | CASSLSGGSHEQYF
TRBJ2-2 | TRBV24-1 | CATSDYEIWGPNTGELFF
TRBJ2-3 | TRBV15 | CATSRVTGGTDTQYF
TRBJ2-5 | TRBV7-2 | CASSLSVTGGQETQYF
TRBJ2-5 | TRBV7-2 | CASSFIRAETQYF
TRBJ1-2 | TRBV5-6 | CSSSRDTYGYTF
TRBJ2-1 | TRBV18 | CASSATGREQFF
TRBJ2-2 | TRBV2 | CASSDLAQAGELFF
TRBJ2-5 | TRBV6-2/TRBV6-3 | CASSFPSSGQIKETQYF
TRBJ1-1 | TRBV7-9 | CASTSKDRGNTEAFF
TRBJ1-1 | TRBV5-1 | CASSSLPETGNTEAFF
TRBJ2-5 | TRBV3-1 | CASSPLARYQETQYF
TRBJ2-3 | TRBV24-1 | CATSDETSGGITDTQYF
TRBJ1-1 | TRBV12-3/TRBV12-4 | CASSILTEAFF
TRBJ2-7 | TRBV12-3/TRBV12-4 | CASSWGTRGGTYEQYF
TRBJ2-2 | TRBV12-3/TRBV12-4 | CASTWTSGGELFF
TRBJ1-1 | TRBV5-1 | CASSPRGITEAFF
TRBJ1-5 | TRBV20-1 | CSARVGTGTDQPQHF
TRBJ2-3 | TRBV18 | CASSPQGLAGGPDTQYF
TRBJ2-5 | TRBV24-1 | CATSAPLGQGKETQYF
TRBJ1-3 | TRBV6-5 | CASSAGFRGNTIYF
TRBJ1-6 | TRBV7-2 | CASSQRQAGNSPLHF
TRBJ1-1 | TRBV29-1 | CSVEDGGPNTEAFF
TRBJ2-5 | TRBV27 | CASSIGTSGGRETQYF
TRBJ2-7 | TRBV5-1 | CASSQSGGYDEQYF
TRBJ1-4 | TRBV5-1 | CASSASPPGSGEKLFF
TRBJ2-7 | TRBV25-1 | CASSEFGGTSGVNYEQYF
TRBJ2-2 | TRBV7-8 | CASSFPGTGELFF
TRBJ2-1 | TRBV3-1 | CASSHWTPNNEQFF
TRBJ2-2 | TRBV5-1 | CASSPAAGARNTGELFF
TRBJ1-2 | TRBV6-1 | CASSGQGLFYGYTF
TRBJ1-1 | TRBV4-1 | CASSSREVTEAFF
TRBJ1-6 | TRBV7-2 | CASSLGGTGKTLHF
TRBJ1-2 | TRBV3-1 | CASSQVNREGYTF
TRBJ2-1 | TRBV4-3 | CASSQETRQGGYNEQFF
TRBJ2-1 | TRBV29-1 | CSVLSTSGGNYNEQFF
TRBJ2-2 | TRBV11-2 | CASSLHGVAGGITGELFF
TRBJ1-5 | TRBV6-1 | CASSASAASSNQPQHF
TRBJ1-1 | TRBV9 | CASGVGMNTEAFF
TRBJ2-3 | TRBV2 | CASTQNTDTQYF
TRBJ1-4 | TRBV3-1 | CASSQDGRATNEKLFF
TRBJ2-3 | TRBV20-1 | CSAFISEEDTQYF
TRBJ2-5 | TRBV25-1 | CASSDRDRGSRETQYF
TRBJ2-2 | TRBV6-1 | CASSLRGGSTGELFF
TRBJ1-2 | TRBV9 | CASSVSRGPHYGYTF
TRBJ2-2 | TRBV7-9 | CASNPRGRGDTGELFF
TRBJ1-4 | TRBV4-1 | CASSQEVQGEKLFF
TRBJ1-1 | TRBV5-1 | CASSSEGQGLNTEAFF
TRBJ2-5 | TRBV4-1 | CASSQTRETQYF
TRBJ2-3 | TRBV7-3 | CASRIGVTSTDTQYF
TRBJ1-1 | TRBV7-6 | CASSREQNTEAFF